These 29 T cell receptor beta chains originate from one sample sequenced in a study of blood T cell repertoires in COVID-19. Produced via immunoSEQ multiplex PCR; TCRdb's table is partial and in-frame only. Seen here are fewer than 500,000 clones, 85% to 90% observed once, and the top ten hold roughly 1.1%. Sequencing was carried out using PBMCs or T cells enriched from blood (not recorded which). Receptors originate from a man aged 25-40 years who had recovered from COVID-19.

The chain recombines TRBV19 with TRBJ1-1; 7 bases agree with TRBD1. The CDR3 runs to 16 residues. V was clipped by 3 bases and J by 0 bases; unmatched bases: 7. Looked up from germline, CDR1 is LNHDA and CDR2 is SQIVND (reference sequence). The CDR3: CASSIGTALMNTEAFF. The CDR3, as DNA: TGTGCCAGTAGTATTGGGACAGCTTTAATGAACACTGAAGCTTTCTTT.

The chain joins TRBV28 to TRBJ1-1; D call uncertain. Germline CDR1 MDHEN, CDR2 SYDVKM. The CDR3 is 12 residues long. V dropped 8 bases and J dropped 0 bases, with 7 bases sitting between them. CDR3 DNA: TGTGCCAGCGGGAGCCTGAACACTGAAGCTTTCTTT. This sequence encodes CASGSLNTEAFF.

The chain combines TRBV30 with TRBJ2-5; the match to TRBD2 covers 9 bases. The CDR3 totals 13 residues. The trim removed 2 bases at V and 5 bases at J, leaving 3 bases unmatched. In germline, CDR1 is GTSNPN, CDR2 SVGIG (reference sequence). The CDR3 spells CAWSLAGRETQYF. Here the CDR3 DNA reads TGTGCCTGGAGTCTAGCGGGGAGGGAGACCCAGTACTTC. Drawing the rest from reference TRBV30 and TRBJ2-5, the complete variable domain is SQTIHQWPATLVQPVGSPLSLECTVEGTSNPNLYWYRQAAGRGLQLLFYSVGIGQISSEVPQNLSASRPQDRQFILSSKKLLLSDSGFYLCAWSLAGRETQYFGPGTRLLVL.

This clone was detected only a few times. The chain recombines TRBV13 with TRBJ1-1; maybe TRBD1 (5 bases). This CDR3 is 13 amino acids long. The germline V gene has CDR1 PRHDT and CDR2 FYEKMQ (reference sequence). V lost 5 bases and J lost 1, with 8 bases in between. The CDR3 loop is CASSVTENTEAFF. In DNA, the CDR3 is TGTGCCAGCAGCGTGACAGAGAACACTGAAGCTTTCTTT. Filled out from reference TRBV13 and TRBJ1-1, the complete variable domain reads AAGVIQSPRHLIKEKRETATLKCYPIPRHDTVYWYQQGPGQDPQFLISFYEKMQSDKGSIPDRFSAQQFSDYHSELNMSSLELGDSALYFCASSVTENTEAFFGQGTRLTVV.

The J gene is TRBJ1-3, the V gene TRBV7-8; D gene uncertain. CDR3 length: 14 amino acids. Germline V gene sequence: CDR1 SGHVS, CDR2 FQNEAQ. V was shortened by 1 base and J by 4 bases, with 8 bases between the two germline ends. CDR3 coding DNA: TGTGCCAGCAGCTTAGGCTCTATCGGAAACACCATATATTTT. Encoded protein: CASSLGSIGNTIYF.

This rearrangement joins TRBV7-9 to TRBJ2-1; the match to TRBD1 covers 7 bases. Germline lookup yields CDR1 SEHNR and CDR2 FQNEAQ (reference sequence). The CDR3 runs 15 residues. The trim removed 4 bases at V and 2 bases at J, leaving 5 bases unmatched. The CDR3 loop reads CASSSRDRAYNEQFF. CDR3 DNA: TGTGCCAGCAGCTCACGCGACAGGGCCTACAATGAGCAGTTCTTC. The full variable domain, rest sourced from reference TRBV7-9 and TRBJ2-1, is DTGVSQNPRHKITKRGQNVTFRCDPISEHNRLYWYRQTLGQGPEFLTYFQNEAQLEKSRLLSDRFSAERPKGSFSTLEIQRTEQGDSAMYLCASSSRDRAYNEQFFGPGTRLTVL.

The V and J genes are TRBV18 and TRBJ2-5; 12 bases are shared with TRBD2. The germline gives CDR1 KGHSH, CDR2 LQKENI. The length of the CDR3 is 17 residues. The junction had 6 bases not matched to a gene; V was cut back by 2 bases and J by 2 bases. In nucleotides, the CDR3 is TGTGCCAGCTCACCAACACAGACTAGCGGGGGACAAGAGACCCAGTACTTC. It codes for CASSPTQTSGGQETQYF.

The chain carries TRBV18 and TRBJ2-1, with TRBD2 matching 10 bases. V shed 6 bases, J shed 9 bases, and the junction held 11 bases outside the gene matches. The CDR3 sequence is 15 residues long. Germline lookup yields CDR1 KGHSH and CDR2 LQKENI. The CDR3 is CASSTGPSGSTEQFF. The CDR3 DNA is TGTGCCAGCTCTACCGGTCCTAGCGGGAGTACTGAGCAGTTCTTC. Looking up the rest from reference TRBV18 and TRBJ2-1 gives the full variable domain: NAGVMQNPRHLVRRRGQEARLRCSPMKGHSHVYWYRQLPEEGLKFMVYLQKENIIDESGMPKERFSAEFPKEGPSILRIQQVVRGDSAAYFCASSTGPSGSTEQFFGPGTRLTVL.

The V call is TRBV25-1, the J call TRBJ2-7; D call uncertain. Germline V lookup: CDR1 MGHDK, CDR2 SYGVNS. This CDR3 has 14 amino acids. Trimming took 8 bases from V and 4 from J, leaving 18 bases between them. CDR3: CASPVETSVYEQYF. DNA for the CDR3: TGTGCCAGCCCCGTTGAGACCAGCGTATACGAGCAGTACTTC.

The chain couples TRBV6-5 to TRBJ1-1, with D possibly matching TRBD1 (6 bases). The CDR3 is made up of 14 amino acids. Trimming cost V 0 bases and J 3 bases, with 8 bases left between them. CDR1 and CDR2 (germline): MNHEY, SVGAGI. As DNA, the CDR3 is TGTGCCAGCAGTTACTCTGGGGGCTACACTGAAGCTTTCTTT. This translates into CASSYSGGYTEAFF.

The gene calls are TRBV19 and TRBJ1-2; D is possibly TRBD1 (6 bases). The V end lost 5 bases, the J end lost 1 base, and 20 bases lay between the germline ends. This CDR3 has 17 amino acids. Germline values: CDR1 LNHDA, CDR2 SQIVND (reference sequence). This chain's CDR3 is CASSRSFGTPVNYGYTF. The CDR3 region has the DNA TGTGCCAGTAGTCGAAGTTTCGGGACACCGGTTAACTATGGCTACACCTTC.

The genes are TRBV6-6 and TRBJ2-4; possibly TRBD1 for D (6 bases). The CDR3 has 15 amino acids. Trimming pared 0 bases from V and 4 bases from J, leaving 10 bases between. The germline V gene has CDR1 MNHNY and CDR2 SVGAGI (reference sequence). This chain's CDR3 is CASSYSGQGKNIQYF. DNA for the CDR3: TGTGCCAGCAGTTACTCTGGGCAGGGGAAAAACATTCAGTACTTC.

The chain couples TRBV4-2 to TRBJ2-2; 10 bases fit TRBD2. Germline V CDR1 and CDR2: LGHNA, YNFKEQ. The CDR3 has 20 residues. Unmatched junction bases numbered 10, after V lost 0 bases and J lost 0 bases. Here the CDR3 DNA reads TGTGCCAGCAGCCAAGAGTCACTAGCGGGGACCCTCGCGAACACCGGGGAGCTGTTTTTT. Its protein is CASSQESLAGTLANTGELFF.

The rearrangement uses TRBV2 and TRBJ1-1; D call uncertain. V lost 5 bases, J lost 7 bases, and 14 bases lay in between. From germline, CDR1 is SNHLY and CDR2 FYNNEI. The CDR3 runs to 13 residues. CDR3 residues: CASSSDGGGEAFF. As DNA, the CDR3 is TGTGCCAGCAGTTCGGACGGTGGAGGTGAAGCTTTCTTT.

V and J are TRBV13 and TRBJ2-2; D is unresolved. The V gene's germline CDR1 is PRHDT and CDR2 FYEKMQ (reference sequence). The CDR3 sequence is 15 residues long. Trimming took off 3 bases at V and 4 bases at J, with 12 bases between the two ends. The CDR3 here is CASSFGSVLTGELFF. Written as DNA, the CDR3 is TGTGCCAGCAGCTTCGGGTCTGTCCTCACCGGGGAGCTGTTTTTT.

The genes are TRBV6-5 and TRBJ1-1; the D is unclear. Germline V gene data show CDR1 as MNHEY and CDR2 as SVGAGI. The CDR3 totals 11 residues. Trimming took 10 bases from V and 1 from J, leaving 7 bases between them. This CDR3 reads CAIGRNTEAFF. CDR3 bases: TGTGCCATCGGGAGGAACACTGAAGCTTTCTTT.

The V call is TRBV12-5, the J call TRBJ1-5; D gene unclear. V lost 8 bases to trimming and J lost 2 bases, with 4 bases between them. CDR3 size: 11 residues. The germline V gene encodes CDR1 LGHNT and CDR2 FRNRAP. The CDR3 region is CASLGNQPQHF. The CDR3 bases are TGTGCTAGTTTAGGCAATCAGCCCCAGCATTTT.

J is TRBJ1-5 and V is TRBV29-1; TRBD1 matches at 7 bases. Looked up from germline, CDR1 is SQVTM and CDR2 is ANQGSEA. Unmatched junction bases numbered 7, after V lost 5 bases and J lost 3 bases. This CDR3 has 14 amino acids. The CDR3 bases are TGCAGCGTTTCCGGGACAGACCCCAATCAGCCCCAGCATTTT. It specifies CSVSGTDPNQPQHF.

The CDR3 here is CASSGSDRGRKAFF. The CDR3 coding sequence is TGTGCCAGCAGCGGCTCCGACAGGGGGCGCAAGGCTTTCTTT. The chain uses TRBV7-9 and TRBJ1-1, with TRBD1 matching over 10 bases. This CDR3 has 14 amino acids. V lost 5 bases to trimming and J lost 11 bases; unmatched junction nucleotides: 11. In germline, CDR1 is SEHNR, CDR2 FQNEAQ (reference sequence).

This chain uses TRBV7-2 with TRBJ2-1; 7 bases are shared with TRBD2. The CDR3 runs 14 residues. The V gene end was trimmed by 8 bases and the J gene end by 5 bases; junction bases not matched to a gene: 9. CDR1 and CDR2 from the germline V gene are SGHTA and FQGNSA. The DNA for the CDR3 is TGTGCCAGCTGTCGTGGGAGGGCCGACAATGAGCAGTTCTTC. Translated, it gives CASCRGRADNEQFF.

The chain uses TRBV18 and TRBJ1-6; 9 nucleotides agree with TRBD1. V gave up 6 bases and J gave up 1 base; unmatched junction bases: 7. This CDR3 is built from 17 residues. Per the germline V gene, CDR1 is KGHSH and CDR2 is LQKENI. CDR3 residues: CASSGQGPVSYNSPLHF. The CDR3, as DNA: TGTGCCAGCTCCGGACAGGGGCCGGTTTCCTATAATTCACCCCTCCACTTT.

A single count supports this clone. This chain uses TRBV19 with TRBJ2-2, with D maybe TRBD1 (6 bases). The V gene lost 8 bases and the J gene lost 11 bases, with 9 bases spanning the gap. This CDR3 spans 10 amino acids. Germline assignment: CDR1 LNHDA and CDR2 SQIVND (reference sequence). CDR3 nucleotide sequence: TGTGCCAGTTGGGGGCGAGAGCTGTTTTTT. This encodes CASWGRELFF.

The chain joins TRBV30 to TRBJ1-2; D gene ambiguous. Germline CDR1 and CDR2: GTSNPN and SVGIG (reference sequence). CDR3 length equals 12 residues. V was cut by 1 base and J by 4 bases, with 7 bases left in between. The CDR3, as DNA: TGTGCCTGGAGTGAACAGATCTATGGCTACACCTTC. This sequence encodes CAWSEQIYGYTF.

The chain recombines TRBV13 with TRBJ2-5, with TRBD2 matching over 7 bases. This CDR3 has 15 residues. CDR1 is PRHDT and CDR2 is FYEKMQ in the germline V gene (reference sequence). With 5 bases clipped from V and 6 bases from J, the junction kept 12 bases outside the gene matches. CDR3 sequence: CASSPLGGRIQTQYF. The CDR3 nucleotides are TGTGCCAGCAGCCCCCTGGGGGGGAGAATACAGACCCAGTACTTC. Supplemented by reference TRBV13 and TRBJ2-5, the full variable domain reads AAGVIQSPRHLIKEKRETATLKCYPIPRHDTVYWYQQGPGQDPQFLISFYEKMQSDKGSIPDRFSAQQFSDYHSELNMSSLELGDSALYFCASSPLGGRIQTQYFGPGTRLLVL.

This clone was seen just once. The genes are TRBV6-1 and TRBJ2-7; tentatively, D is TRBD2 (5 bases). The germline CDR1 and CDR2 sequences are MNHNS and SASEGT. The CDR3 has 15 amino acids. Trimming took off 2 bases at V and 7 bases at J, with 18 bases between the two ends. CDR3 in amino acids: CASSERAAPAREQYF. The DNA for the CDR3 is TGTGCCAGCAGTGAACGAGCGGCCCCAGCTCGGGAGCAGTACTTC.

V and J are TRBV19 and TRBJ1-5, with D possibly being TRBD1 (5 bases). The germline V gene encodes CDR1 LNHDA and CDR2 SQIVND (reference sequence). The CDR3 length is 15 residues. The germline V and J ends were trimmed by 1 base and 2 bases, with 9 bases remaining between them. The CDR3 region is CASSIGGRGNQPQHF. The CDR3 DNA follows: TGTGCCAGTAGTATAGGGGGCAGGGGCAATCAGCCCCAGCATTTT. Using reference TRBV19 and TRBJ1-5 for the parts outside the CDR3, the full variable domain is DGGITQSPKYLFRKEGQNVTLSCEQNLNHDAMYWYRQDPGQGLRLIYYSQIVNDFQKGDIAEGYSVSREKKESFPLTVTSAQKNPTAFYLCASSIGGRGNQPQHFGDGTRLSIL.

The genes are TRBV14 and TRBJ2-7; D unresolved. CDR1 SGHDN and CDR2 FVKESK come from the germline V gene. This CDR3 is 11 amino acids long. V was pared by 6 bases and J by 2 bases, with 5 bases between. The CDR3 region has the DNA TGTGCCAGCAGTCGTACCTACGAGCAGTACTTC. This translates into CASSRTYEQYF.

V usage is TRBV15 and J usage is TRBJ1-1, with TRBD1 matching 7 bases. The CDR3 length is 14 residues. CDR1 and CDR2 (germline): LNHNV, YYDKDF (reference sequence). V shed 6 bases, J shed 11 bases, and the junction held 15 bases outside the gene matches. The CDR3 here is CATSPTGGTGEAFF. CDR3 sequence (DNA): TGTGCCACCAGTCCCACCGGGGGCACAGGGGAGGCTTTCTTT.

V usage is TRBV29-1 and J usage is TRBJ2-5; 9 bases align to TRBD1. Germline V gives CDR1 SQVTM, CDR2 ANQGSEA. This CDR3 spans 14 amino acids. The trim removed 6 bases at V and 4 bases at J, leaving 9 bases unmatched. CDR3 residues: CSVSGQGFLETQYF. As DNA, the CDR3 is TGCAGCGTCTCAGGACAGGGGTTTTTAGAGACCCAGTACTTC.